Listed below are T cell receptor beta chains from one sample, sequenced in a study of cytomegalovirus exposure and HLA in healthy donors. This table comes from immunoSEQ multiplex PCR, and its TCRdb copy is limited to in-frame clones, with some not included. The data hold around 93,000 clones, with over 55% observed a single time. The sample taken for sequencing was PBMCs. The receptors derive from a boy between 5 and 17 years old in good health and CMV-seropositive. Both conserved end residues are part of each CDR3. D genes are given only for firm matches. Not all rows give a size; the values are once, few, many and, for expanded clones, a class.

V: TRBV28
D: TRBD1
size: NA
J: TRBJ1-1
DNA: TGTGCCAGCAGTCGGACAGGTTGGGGCACTGAAGCTTTCTTT
CDR3: CASSRTGWGTEAFF

V: TRBV11-2
D: TRBD1
size: NA
J: TRBJ1-4
DNA: TGTGCCAGCAGCTTTCGACAGGGACCCGCAACTAATGAAAAACTGTTTTTT
CDR3: CASSFRQGPATNEKLFF

V: TRBV2
D: NA
size: NA
J: TRBJ1-1
DNA: TGTGCCAGCAGTCGGCTACTCGGGCCCGGGGGGACTGAAGCTTTCTTT
CDR3: CASSRLLGPGGTEAFF

V: TRBV30
D: TRBD2
size: NA
J: TRBJ2-1
DNA: TGTGCCTGGAGTATCCCACTAGCGGGAGCCTACAATGAGCAGTTCTTC
CDR3: CAWSIPLAGAYNEQFF

V: TRBV6-5
D: TRBD1
size: few
J: TRBJ2-1
DNA: TGTGCCAGCAAGCGGACAGGGGCTTCCTACAATGAGCAGTTCTTC
CDR3: CASKRTGASYNEQFF

V: TRBV13
D: TRBD2
size: NA
J: TRBJ2-3
DNA: TGTGCCAGCAGCTTCACTACCGAGACGGGGGGGCTTGCAGATACGCAGTATTTT
CDR3: CASSFTTETGGLADTQYF

V: TRBV7-2
D: NA
size: once
J: TRBJ1-1
DNA: TGTGCCAGCAGCTTACGAGAGGACACTGAAGCTTTCTTT
CDR3: CASSLREDTEAFF

V: TRBV25-1
D: NA
size: NA
J: TRBJ1-2
DNA: TGTGCCAGCACGGCAGGGTGGGCCTATGGCTACACCTTC
CDR3: CASTAGWAYGYTF

V: TRBV14
D: TRBD2
size: NA
J: TRBJ2-1
DNA: TGTGCCAGCAGCCCGGTCCGAGCGGGGGCCACCCTCTACAATGAGCAGTTCTTC
CDR3: CASSPVRAGATLYNEQFF

V: TRBV27
D: TRBD1
size: few
J: TRBJ1-4
DNA: TGTGCCAGCAGTTTCCTTGGACAGGGGGTAGCAACTAATGAAAAACTGTTTTTT
CDR3: CASSFLGQGVATNEKLFF

V: TRBV21-1
D: NA
size: NA
J: TRBJ1-5
DNA: TGTGCCAGCACCCTACCAGGGAATAGCAATCAGCCCCAGCATTTT
CDR3: CASTLPGNSNQPQHF

V: TRBV5-1
D: TRBD2
size: NA
J: TRBJ2-5
DNA: TGCGCCAGCAGCTTGGCCGGGACTAGCGTTTCTTTAGAGACCCAGTACTTC
CDR3: CASSLAGTSVSLETQYF

V: TRBV30
D: TRBD2
size: NA
J: TRBJ2-2
DNA: TGTGCCTGGAGTACTAGCGGGACGAACACCGGGGAGCTGTTTTTT
CDR3: CAWSTSGTNTGELFF

V: TRBV18
D: NA
size: NA
J: TRBJ1-1
DNA: TGTGCCAGCTCGCGAAATACGGGAGGGGACACTGAAGCTTTCTTT
CDR3: CASSRNTGGDTEAFF

V: TRBV7-6
D: NA
size: few
J: TRBJ1-6
DNA: TGTGCCAGCAGCTTAGAGCAGGGTTCACCCCTCCACTTT
CDR3: CASSLEQGSPLHF

V: TRBV7-2
D: TRBD1
size: NA
J: TRBJ2-5
DNA: TGTGCCAGCAGCCCGACCAGGGGGTCGGAGACCCAGTACTTC
CDR3: CASSPTRGSETQYF

V: TRBV5-1
D: TRBD2
size: NA
J: TRBJ2-7
DNA: TGCGCCAGCAGCTTGGTAGCGCGGGAGGTTTACGAGCAGTACTTC
CDR3: CASSLVAREVYEQYF

V: TRBV4-3
D: TRBD2
size: NA
J: TRBJ2-1
DNA: TGCGCCAGCAGCCCAAGACTAGCGGGAGGGCCGAGGAACAATGAGCAGTTCTTC
CDR3: CASSPRLAGGPRNNEQFF

V: TRBV14
D: NA
size: NA
J: TRBJ1-1
DNA: TGTGCCAGCAGCCAAGATACTCGGGTGGTAGCTTTCTTT
CDR3: CASSQDTRVVAFF

V: TRBV21-1
D: NA
size: NA
J: TRBJ2-7
DNA: TGTGCCAGCAGCTCATCTGTAGCGGGCTACGAGCAGTACTTC
CDR3: CASSSSVAGYEQYF

V: TRBV18
D: NA
size: NA
J: TRBJ1-5
DNA: TGTGCCAGCTCACCCCGACCGGAGGACTATAGCAATCAGCCCCAGCATTTT
CDR3: CASSPRPEDYSNQPQHF